This TCR beta chain emerged from a study of Ad26.COV2.S vaccination and SARS-CoV-2 variants (dated by TCRdb to about 2021). Regarding the complete study: Donors in the vaccine arm were drawn from COV1001, a phase I-IIa trial of Ad26.COV2.S in healthy adults that was multicentre, randomized, double-blind and placebo-controlled. Ad26.COV2.S was administered intramuscularly at a dose of 5x10^10 or 1x10^11 viral particles, either as one shot or as two shots given 56 days apart. TCRbeta repertoire sequencing served as the tool for gauging how specific and how broad the SARS-CoV-2-reactive T cell receptors were following Ad26.COV2.S vaccination. A total of around 32 samples were included in the TCR-sequenced set, comprising around 19 Ad26.COV2.S vaccine recipients, 5 placebo recipients and 8 SARS-CoV-2 convalescent individuals. Trial participants were randomized into five groups of five: low-dose or high-dose Ad26.COV2.S given once or twice, or placebo on both occasions. Investigators did not know the trial group allocation while performing experiments and assessing outcomes.

Study-wide conclusions, independent of this receptor: Vaccine and placebo recipients had comparable non-spike TCR breadth, which fits with the vaccine containing only spike. Higher spike-specific TCR breadth was observed in Ad26.COV2.S recipients than in placebo recipients (P = 0.0014). The study lacked the statistical power to compare responses across vaccine doses or regimens. After vaccination, substantial breadth of spike-specific CD8+ and CD4+ T cell responses was reported. According to the authors, total T cell responses may have been underestimated by the TCR breadth and depth analyses.

The immunoSEQ Assay was the method used to sequence TCRbeta CDR3 regions. After extraction, genomic DNA underwent amplification by bias-controlled multiplex PCR, followed by high-throughput sequencing. The published analysis was carried out like this. Collapsing and filtering of sequences were performed to quantify the absolute abundance of each unique TCRbeta CDR3 region. T cell fraction was estimated by normalizing TCRbeta template counts to usable DNA, which was measured by amplifying reference genes present in all nucleated cells. Repertoire TCRs were annotated as SARS-CoV-2-specific when V gene, CDR3 amino acid sequence and J gene were exactly matched to a known reactive TCR set. MIRA supplied the reference SARS-CoV-2 TCR set, which was filtered for enrichment in COVID-19-positive ImmuneCODE repertoires so that public or cross-reactive TCRs were removed. Drawing on the MIRA antigens, annotated TCRs were analysed further at the level of specific ORF or position within ORF. Breadth was defined as the number of annotated unique rearrangements divided by the total number of unique productive rearrangements, and depth was defined as the summed frequency of the annotated unique rearrangements. Group comparisons of TCR breadth used two-sided Wilcoxon rank-sum tests. TCRdb holds this immuneACCESS table with in-frame rearrangements only. Some clones are missing; in checked studies, unresolved V genes explain under half, and the rest has no known cause. That table is the source of V, J and clone size, and D and trimming were worked out from the DNA. In this sample the table shows some 500,000 clones, nearly 90% of which occur a single time. The ten largest account for around 2.6% of the sample.

From the germline V gene, CDR1 is SGHNT and CDR2 is YENEEA. Taken from cysteine to phenylalanine, the CDR3 has 13 residues. Only CDR3 DNA remains: 39 bases, in frame from the first base. V and J lose 1 base and 7 bases, and a span of 10 bases separates them. Remarks on this clone: Its antigen remains undetermined. No clone much larger than this one lies a single base away; base qualities are absent.

In light of the paper, this sample's treatment or condition label describes: about 20 received Ad26.COV2.S at low or high dose, single or two shots; 5 received placebo; per-sample allocation not given. For vaccine and placebo recipients, repertoires were sequenced using samples collected on day 63 after the first injection. Between 29 July and 7 August 2020, Cohort 1b enrolled 25 adults aged 18-55 years at one site in Boston, USA. Ad26.COV2.S consisted of a replication-incompetent adenovirus type 26 vector by which a prefusion-stabilized SARS-CoV-2 spike protein from the original Wuhan strain was expressed.

This chain joins TRBV11-3 to TRBJ1-1, with the D gene too uncertain to name. The sample was peripheral blood, taken in a trial of Ad26.COV2.S vaccine versus placebo. The clonotype was recovered from a person between 18 and 60 years old who received the Ad26.COV2.S COVID-19 vaccine or a placebo. CDR3 loop: CASSLGQADEAFF. The DNA sequence is TGTGCCAGCAGCTTAGGACAAGCTGATGAAGCTTTCTTT.